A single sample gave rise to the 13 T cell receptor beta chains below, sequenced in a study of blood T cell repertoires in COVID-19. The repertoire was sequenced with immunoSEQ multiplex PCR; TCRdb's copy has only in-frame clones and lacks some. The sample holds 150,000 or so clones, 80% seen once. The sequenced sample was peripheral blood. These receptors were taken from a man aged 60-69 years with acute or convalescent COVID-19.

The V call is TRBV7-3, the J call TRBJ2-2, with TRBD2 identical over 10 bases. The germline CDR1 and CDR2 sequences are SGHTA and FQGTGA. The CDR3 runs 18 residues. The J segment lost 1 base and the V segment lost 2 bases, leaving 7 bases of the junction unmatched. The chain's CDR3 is CASSLSGRLAGNTGELFF. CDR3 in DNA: TGTGCCAGCAGCTTATCCGGAAGACTAGCGGGGAACACCGGGGAGCTGTTTTTT.

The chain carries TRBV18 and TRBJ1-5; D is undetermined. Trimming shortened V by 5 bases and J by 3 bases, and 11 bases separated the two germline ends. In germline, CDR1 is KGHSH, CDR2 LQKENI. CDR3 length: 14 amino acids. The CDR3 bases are TGTGCCAGCTCATACTCAGAGGTCAATCAGCCCCAGCATTTT. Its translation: CASSYSEVNQPQHF.

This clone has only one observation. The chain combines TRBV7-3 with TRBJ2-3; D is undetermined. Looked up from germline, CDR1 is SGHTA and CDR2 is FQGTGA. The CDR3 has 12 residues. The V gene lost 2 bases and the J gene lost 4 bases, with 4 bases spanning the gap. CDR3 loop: CASSLDSDTQYF. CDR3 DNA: TGTGCCAGCAGCTTAGACTCAGATACGCAGTATTTT.

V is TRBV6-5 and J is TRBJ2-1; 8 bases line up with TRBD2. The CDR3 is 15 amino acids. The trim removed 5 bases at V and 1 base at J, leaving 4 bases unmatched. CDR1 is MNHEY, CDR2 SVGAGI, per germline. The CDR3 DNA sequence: TGTGCCAGCAGTCCCAGCGGGAGATCCTACAATGAGCAGTTCTTC. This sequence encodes CASSPSGRSYNEQFF.

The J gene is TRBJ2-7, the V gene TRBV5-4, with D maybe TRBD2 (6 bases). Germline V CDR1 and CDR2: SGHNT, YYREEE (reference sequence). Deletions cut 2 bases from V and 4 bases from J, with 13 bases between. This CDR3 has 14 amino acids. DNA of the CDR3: TGTGCCAGCAGCTTCCGGACTACCAATTACGAGCAGTACTTC. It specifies CASSFRTTNYEQYF.

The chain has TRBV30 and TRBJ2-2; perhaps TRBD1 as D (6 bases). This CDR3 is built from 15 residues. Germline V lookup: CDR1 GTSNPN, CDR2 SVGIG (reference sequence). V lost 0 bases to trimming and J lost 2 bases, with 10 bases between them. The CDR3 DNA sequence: TGTGCCTGGAGTGTAGATGGGGGCAACACCGGGGAGCTGTTTTTT. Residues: CAWSVDGGNTGELFF.

CDR3 in amino acids: CATKRGATDTQYF. For the CDR3, the DNA is TGTGCCACGAAGCGGGGCGCAACAGATACGCAGTATTTT. The rearrangement links TRBV15 to TRBJ2-3; 7 nucleotides line up with TRBD2. Losses at the gene ends were 9 bases for V and 3 bases for J; bases not matched to a gene: 6. CDR1 and CDR2 (germline): LNHNV, YYDKDF (reference sequence). The CDR3 spans 13 residues.

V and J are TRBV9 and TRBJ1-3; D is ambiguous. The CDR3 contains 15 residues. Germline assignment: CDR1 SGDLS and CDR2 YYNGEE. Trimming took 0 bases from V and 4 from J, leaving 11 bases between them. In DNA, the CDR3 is TGTGCCAGCAGCGTAGATTCCGGGATCGGAAACACCATATATTTT. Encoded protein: CASSVDSGIGNTIYF.

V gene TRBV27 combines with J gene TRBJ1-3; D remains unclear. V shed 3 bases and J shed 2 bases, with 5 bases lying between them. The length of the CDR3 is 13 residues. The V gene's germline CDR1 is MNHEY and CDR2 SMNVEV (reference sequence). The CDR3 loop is CASSLAAGNTIYF. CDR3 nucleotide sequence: TGTGCCAGCAGTTTGGCGGCTGGAAACACCATATATTTT.

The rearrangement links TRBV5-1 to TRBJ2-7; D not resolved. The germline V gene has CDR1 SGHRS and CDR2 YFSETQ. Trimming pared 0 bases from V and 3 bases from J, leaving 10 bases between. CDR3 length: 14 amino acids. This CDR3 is CASSLGPFYYEQYF. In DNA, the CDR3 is TGCGCCAGCAGCTTGGGCCCTTTCTACTACGAGCAGTACTTC.

This chain's CDR3 is CASSGRLGQTGELFF. The DNA of the CDR3 is TGTGCCAGCAGCGGTCGACTAGGGCAAACCGGGGAGCTGTTTTTT. The rearrangement links TRBV3-1 (or the pseudogene TRBV3-2) to TRBJ2-2; a weak D match, TRBD2 (6 bases). The CDR3 length is 15 residues. Germline assignment: CDR1 LGHDT and CDR2 YNNKEL (reference sequence). Trimming removed 5 bases at V and 5 bases at J, with 15 bases between.

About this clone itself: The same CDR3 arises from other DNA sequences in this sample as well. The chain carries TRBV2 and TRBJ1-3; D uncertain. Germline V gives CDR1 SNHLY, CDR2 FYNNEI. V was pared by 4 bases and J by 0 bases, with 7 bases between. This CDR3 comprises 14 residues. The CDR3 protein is CASSGAGSGNTIYF. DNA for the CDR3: TGTGCCAGCAGTGGTGCAGGCTCTGGAAACACCATATATTTT. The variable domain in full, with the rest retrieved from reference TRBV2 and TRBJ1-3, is EPEVTQTPSHQVTQMGQEVILRCVPISNHLYFYWYRQILGQKVEFLVSFYNNEISEKSEIFDDQFSVERPDGSNFTLKIRSTKLEDSAMYFCASSGAGSGNTIYFGEGSWLTVV.

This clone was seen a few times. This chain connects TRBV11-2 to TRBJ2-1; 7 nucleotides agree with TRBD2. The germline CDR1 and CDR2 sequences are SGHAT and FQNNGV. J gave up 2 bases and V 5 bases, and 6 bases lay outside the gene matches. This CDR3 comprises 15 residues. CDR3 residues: CASSPVTSPYNEQFF. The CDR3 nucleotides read TGTGCCAGCAGCCCCGTGACTAGCCCCTACAATGAGCAGTTCTTC.